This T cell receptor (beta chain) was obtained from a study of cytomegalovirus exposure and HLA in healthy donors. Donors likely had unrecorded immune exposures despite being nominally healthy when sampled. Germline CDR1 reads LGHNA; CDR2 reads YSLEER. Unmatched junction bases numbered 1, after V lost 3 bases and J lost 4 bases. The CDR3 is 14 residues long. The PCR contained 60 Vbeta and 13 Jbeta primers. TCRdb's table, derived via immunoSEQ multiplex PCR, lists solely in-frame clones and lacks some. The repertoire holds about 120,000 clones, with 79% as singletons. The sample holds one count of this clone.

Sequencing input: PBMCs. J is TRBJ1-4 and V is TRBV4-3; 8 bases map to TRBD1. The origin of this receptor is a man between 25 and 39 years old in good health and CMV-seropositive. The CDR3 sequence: CASSQTGVNEKLFF. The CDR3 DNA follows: TGCGCCAGCAGCCAGACAGGGGTTAATGAAAAACTGTTTTTT.